This TCR beta chain was sequenced during a study of blood T cells in healthy people across ages (dated by TCRdb to between 2014 and 2016). Regarding the research as a whole: Template switching captured roughly one uniquely barcoded TCR beta cDNA molecule per two T cells in model experiments. Age-related changes in TCR beta repertoire diversity were measured in the study by deep sequencing normalized with unique cDNA molecular identifiers. The donors were divided into four age groups: young (average around 15 years), middle-aged (approximately 42), aged (about 56) and long-lived (nearly 85). Donors of different ages were randomly distributed across sequencing lanes to avoid experimental bias. The study analyzed two additional independent replicas of 1 million unique cDNA reads from the same blood draw for two donors, one aged 18 to 30 and one aged 80 or older. Results and caveats for the whole study, not just this receptor: Observed TCR beta diversity per million T cells fell roughly linearly with age, and a significant reduction was already apparent by age approximately 40. Estimates of total diversity from one million sequenced T cells were regarded as lower bounds and underestimates. A strong correlation was found between observed TCR beta diversity and the percentage of naive T cells measured by flow cytometry. Donor CMV infection status was unknown, potentially confounding age-related changes in expanded clonotypes. Conclusive comparison of naive and antigen-experienced compartments was prevented by the profiling of bulk unsorted PBMCs. Compared with the aged group, the long-lived group had more naive CD4+ T cells, fewer expanded clones and increased TCR diversity, suggesting age selection.

This clonotype was observed many times. Its recognized antigen is unknown. This may be a read error, as it is one base from a much larger clone. The donors were roughly 39 Caucasian individuals from Russia, aged roughly 6 to 100 years, who were systemically healthy. Ten milliliters of peripheral blood were collected from each donor into EDTA-treated Vacutainer tubes. Ficoll-Paque density-gradient centrifugation was used to isolate PBMCs, with at least 7 million obtained per sample. Total RNA was extracted from PBMCs with Trizol reagent, with at least 6 micrograms obtained per sample. Naive CD45RAhigh/CD27high T cell percentages were measured by flow cytometry on a PBMC aliquot from every donor. Trimming takes 4 bases from V and 7 bases from J, and the germline ends sit 13 bases apart. Including the terminal cysteine and phenylalanine, the CDR3 comprises 13 residues. The DNA shown is the 39-base CDR3, in frame from base 1.

Libraries were built with 5' RACE. Sequencing instrument: Illumina HiSeq 2500. The second PCR ran for about 7 to 11 cycles and used a J-beta primer mix along with a sample-barcoded 5' primer. A template-switch 5' adaptor carrying 12 random nucleotides introduced a unique molecular identifier onto each TCR beta cDNA molecule. Each sample yielded at least 3 million CDR3-containing paired-end reads. The Mint cDNA synthesis kit, primed by a TRBC-specific oligonucleotide, was used to synthesize first-strand cDNA from all RNA. After uracil-DNA glycosylase treatment, a first 18-cycle PCR used universal primers M1SS and BC2_uni_R on all cDNA. On the authors' methods: Normalization of each sample was performed by random selection of 1 million high-quality reads, each carrying a distinct molecular identifier. Reads with shared molecular identifiers were discarded instead of being binned into consensus sequences. CDR3 identification, clonotype clustering and error correction used MiTCR with a Q25 quality threshold and the strictest error-elimination algorithm. A nonparametric unseen species model with Euler transformation was used to estimate lower-bound total TCR beta diversity. The public sequencing data were trimmed at Q25 with fastp and processed into clonotypes with MiXCR by TCRdb, which kept only in-frame beta chains. Merged by CDR3 protein, the rows form single entries marked with the most common genes and DNA. These V and J calls originate from TCRdb's pipeline instead of the authors' own analysis. The sample table shows fewer than 950,000 distinct CDR3 sequences, and roughly 34% are seen once. The ten most abundant clones make up under 15% of the sample.

The material sequenced was blood. The rearrangement joined TRBV12-3 or TRBV12-4 to TRBJ1-2; TRBD1 is perhaps the D gene, given 5 matching bases. This TCR derives from a man aged 18 to 29 in good health. For the CDR3, the sequence is CASSCGGSSGYTF. The DNA sequence is as follows: TGTGCCAGCAGTTGCGGGGGATCGAGTGGCTACACCTTC.